This TCR beta chain was sequenced in a study of control samples from healthy donors and cancer patients. Assay: immunoSEQ multiplex PCR; the TCRdb copy retains only in-frame clones and omits some. The table records about 160,000 clones, approximately 94% of them present only once. The length of the CDR3 is 16 residues. Looked up from germline, CDR1 is LGHNA and CDR2 is YSLEER. The junction had 6 bases not matched to a gene; V was cut back by 0 bases and J by 5 bases. This clonotype was sampled from a woman aged 40 to 49 in good health. This chain uses TRBV4-3 with TRBJ2-3; 9 positions match TRBD2. Sequencing was done on a sample of blood. The CDR3 region has the DNA TGCGCCAGCAGCCAAGAGTTAGCGGGAGAGGGAGATACGCAGTATTTT. Its translation is CASSQELAGEGDTQYF.